The clone carrying this T cell receptor (beta chain) was detected ten times or more. Its target is unknown. Among the exclusions were patients with other autoimmune diseases, uncontrolled infections, pregnancy or lactation. This sample was included in a study of Graves' ophthalmopathy and Graves' hyperthyroidism. Points from the study as a whole: The model predicted ophthalmopathy progression with 60% to 71% sensitivity and approximately 72% specificity. Most clonotypes expanded in thyroid above 0.001 frequency were present in blood too.

CDR3 size: 11 residues. V gave up 5 bases and J gave up 16 bases, with 15 bases separating them. Germline V gene sequence: CDR1 SGHTA, CDR2 FQGNSA. Amplification of TCR beta CDR3 regions used RNA transcripts. An opening RT-PCR round employed HTBI primers and preceded a second-round multiplex PCR. TCRdb used MiXCR to reprocess the multiplex PCR reads, holding one entry per CDR3 protein. The table has over a million distinct CDR3 sequences, 35% to 45% seen once. The chain joins TRBV7-2 to TRBJ1-5; possibly TRBD1 for D (6 bases). The sample was peripheral blood or thyroid tissue (not recorded which). The TCR comes from an adult man with Graves' hyperthyroidism. In DNA form, the CDR3 reads TGTGCCAGCAGCGCCGGGGGCGTAAGACATTTT. This codes for CASSAGGVRHF.